This T cell receptor beta chain came from a study of T cell responses to AZD1222 COVID-19 vaccine. The CDR3 is 17 amino acids. Trimming shortened V by 1 base and J by 1 base, and 15 bases separated the two germline ends. Germline V gene data show CDR1 as LGHNA and CDR2 as YNFKEQ. Only in-frame clones appear in the TCRdb table, and some are missing; sequencing was by immunoSEQ multiplex PCR. The data contain tens of thousands of clones, roughly 91% of them singletons. A few counts support this clone. The clonotype was recovered from an adult in good health. The chain carries TRBV4-2 and TRBJ2-3; possibly TRBD2 for D (6 bases). The specimen was peripheral blood, collected on day 0 of MenACWY control vaccination. In nucleotides, the CDR3 is TGTGCCAGCAGCCAAGTCGCGTTCGGCGGGGGCACAGATACGCAGTATTTT. It is translated as CASSQVAFGGGTDTQYF.